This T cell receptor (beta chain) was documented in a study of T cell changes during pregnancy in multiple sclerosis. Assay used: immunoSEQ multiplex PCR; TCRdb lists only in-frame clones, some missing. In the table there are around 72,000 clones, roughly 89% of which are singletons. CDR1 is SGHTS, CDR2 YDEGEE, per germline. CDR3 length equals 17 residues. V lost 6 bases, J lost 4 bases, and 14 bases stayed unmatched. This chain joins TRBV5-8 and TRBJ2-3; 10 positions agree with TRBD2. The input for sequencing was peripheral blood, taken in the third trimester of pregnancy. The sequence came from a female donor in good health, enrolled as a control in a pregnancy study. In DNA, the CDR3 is TGTGCCAGCATCCCCCAGCGGGGGGGCCCGGTGGCAGATACGCAGTATTTT. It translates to CASIPQRGGPVADTQYF.